These 30 T cell receptor beta chains were all obtained from the same sample, sequenced in a study of T-cell reconstitution after alpha-beta-depleted transplantation in children. Unique molecular identifiers featured in how the TCRbeta library was prepared. One entry per CDR3 protein, called by TCRdb with MiXCR from the PCR reads. The sample records a few hundred thousand distinct CDR3 sequences, roughly 20% being singletons. The input for sequencing was PBMCs from the stem cell graft donor, taken from the stem cell graft. These receptors were obtained from a human donor who donated a stem cell graft to a child with acute myeloid leukemia.

This clonotype was recorded at least ten times. The J gene is TRBJ1-1, the V gene TRBV12-3 or TRBV12-4; 7 bases match TRBD1. J lost 1 base, V lost 7 bases, and 6 bases had no gene match. The CDR3 length is 14 residues. Written as DNA, the CDR3 is TGTGCCAGCACCACGACAGGGACGAACACTGAAGCTTTCTTT. Protein product: CASTTTGTNTEAFF.

In its sample, this clonotype was seen a few times. The chain carries TRBV7-9 and TRBJ2-2; D ambiguous. CDR3 length: 15 amino acids. Germline V gene sequence: CDR1 SEHNR, CDR2 FQNEAQ (reference sequence). With 2 bases removed from V and 0 bases from J, the gap between germline ends came to 7 bases. The CDR3 spells CASSLRNPNTGELFF. CDR3 bases: TGTGCCAGCAGCTTAAGGAATCCGAACACCGGGGAGCTGTTTTTT.

The chain joins TRBV12-3 or TRBV12-4 to TRBJ2-2; no reliable D call. The CDR3 loop spans 14 amino acids. Trimming cost V 5 bases and J 0 bases, with 7 bases left between them. CDR3 residues: CASSPPANTGELFF. In DNA, the CDR3 is TGTGCCAGCAGTCCGCCCGCGAACACCGGGGAGCTGTTTTTT.

This sequence joins TRBV14 and TRBJ2-1; no clear D gene. The CDR3 has 18 amino acids. Trimming left V 5 bases short and J 3 bases short, with 23 bases between. CDR1 SGHDN and CDR2 FVKESK come from the germline V gene. The CDR3 spells CASSDPTQLGGYYNEQFF. The DNA for the CDR3 is TGTGCCAGCAGCGATCCGACCCAACTTGGCGGATACTACAATGAGCAGTTCTTC.

CDR3 sequence: CSATRTGTSGTRDTQYF. CDR3 sequence (DNA): TGCAGTGCTACCCGGACGGGGACTAGCGGGACCAGGGATACGCAGTATTTT. The genes are TRBV20-1 and TRBJ2-3; the match to TRBD2 covers 13 bases. The CDR3 covers 17 residues. Trimming took 4 bases from V and 6 from J; bases not matched to a gene: 13. The V gene's germline CDR1 is DFQATT and CDR2 SNEGSKA (reference sequence).

V and J are TRBV12-3 or TRBV12-4 and TRBJ2-5; possibly TRBD1 for D (6 bases). This CDR3 has 19 amino acids. With 8 bases removed from V and 1 base from J, the gap between germline ends came to 29 bases. The CDR3 spells CASCYRTIDGGGSQETQYF. CDR3 coding DNA: TGTGCCAGCTGTTATAGAACAATCGACGGTGGGGGCAGCCAAGAGACCCAGTACTTC.

About this clonotype itself: It is likely a read error, because the conserved phenylalanine at the end of the CDR3 is missing. The gene calls are TRBV4-3 and TRBJ2-5; tentatively, D is TRBD1 or TRBD2 (5 bases each). The V end lost 4 bases, the J end lost 4 bases, and 13 bases lay between the germline ends. Germline V gives CDR1 LGHNA, CDR2 YSLEER. The CDR3 covers 14 residues. CDR3 sequence (DNA): TGCGCCAGCAGCCCTGGGGCCGGGGCAGAGACCCAGTACTTA. Protein: CASSPGAGAETQYL.

This clonotype was found many times. The chain combines TRBV20-1 with TRBJ2-3; D is perhaps TRBD1 (6 bases). The germline CDR1 and CDR2 sequences are DFQATT and SNEGSKA (reference sequence). The CDR3 contains 18 residues. With 1 base removed from V and 1 base from J, the gap between germline ends came to 21 bases. The CDR3 reads CSARVYWRTGPGTDTQYF. DNA of the CDR3: TGCAGTGCTAGAGTGTATTGGCGAACAGGGCCAGGCACAGATACGCAGTATTTT.

The V gene is TRBV18, the J gene TRBJ2-6; perhaps D is TRBD1 or TRBD2 (6 bases each). V shed 4 bases and J shed 0 bases, with 13 bases lying between them. CDR3 length equals 17 residues. Germline CDR1 and CDR2: KGHSH and LQKENI. CDR3 in amino acids: CASSLGGPSSGANVLTF. The CDR3 bases are TGTGCCAGCTCACTGGGGGGCCCAAGCTCTGGGGCCAACGTCCTGACTTTC.

This clonotype was seen a handful of times. V is TRBV28 and J is TRBJ2-7; 7 positions match TRBD1. Germline CDR1 MDHEN, CDR2 SYDVKM. V was pared by 3 bases and J by 2 bases, with 1 base of the junction left unmatched. The CDR3 spans 13 residues. In nucleotides, the CDR3 is TGTGCCAGCAGTTTTGGGACAGCCTACGAGCAGTACTTC. Protein: CASSFGTAYEQYF.

Ten or more counts support this clonotype. The V and J genes are TRBV20-1 and TRBJ2-3, with 11 bases identical to TRBD2. CDR1 and CDR2 (germline): DFQATT, SNEGSKA (reference sequence). Trimming removed 5 bases from V and 4 bases from J; junction bases left unmatched: 5. The CDR3 extends over 14 amino acids. This CDR3 is CSAYTSGSADTQYF. The CDR3 bases are TGCAGTGCTTATACTAGCGGGAGCGCAGATACGCAGTATTTT.

V gene TRBV12-3 or TRBV12-4 combines with J gene TRBJ1-4; D remains ambiguous. Trimming left V 4 bases short and J 2 bases short, with 14 bases between. This CDR3 region has 16 residues. CDR3 amino acids: CASSSVRGGTNEKLFF. CDR3 DNA: TGTGCCAGCAGTTCCGTCCGGGGAGGGACTAATGAAAAACTGTTTTTT.

The V call is TRBV4-2, the J call TRBJ2-1; 7 nucleotides align to TRBD2. Trimming cost V 3 bases and J 3 bases; bases outside gene matches: 8. This CDR3 contains 16 residues. From germline, CDR1 is LGHNA and CDR2 YNFKEQ. Written as DNA, the CDR3 is TGTGCCAGCAGCCAGGGGAGGGTAGGGGACTACAATGAGCAGTTCTTC. This gives the protein CASSQGRVGDYNEQFF.

This clonotype was seen more than once but under ten times. This chain links TRBV5-6 with TRBJ2-1; TRBD2 matches at 13 bases. CDR1 and CDR2 (germline): SGHDT, YYEEEE. Losses at the gene ends were 0 bases for V and 10 bases for J; bases not matched to a gene: 10. The length of the CDR3 is 17 residues. Written as DNA, the CDR3 is TGTGCCAGCAGCTTGGGGCCTCTACTAGCGGGAGGGGGGGAGCAGTTCTTC. Translated, it gives CASSLGPLLAGGGEQFF.

The rearrangement links TRBV10-2 to TRBJ2-7; 10 bases map to TRBD2. V gave up 5 bases and J gave up 13 bases; unmatched junction bases: 14. Germline V gene lookup returns CDR1 WSHSY and CDR2 SAAADI. The CDR3 runs to 14 residues. The CDR3: CASSRTSGSPSSYF. The CDR3 region has the DNA TGCGCCAGCAGTAGGACTAGCGGAAGCCCCTCCAGTTACTTC.

This clonotype showed up just a few times. The rearrangement links TRBV12-3 or TRBV12-4 to TRBJ2-3; unclear D gene. The CDR3 length is 11 residues. V was clipped by 3 bases and J by 7 bases, with 5 bases between them. CDR3 DNA: TGTGCCAGCAGTTTGGGCTATACGCAGTATTTT. It translates to CASSLGYTQYF.

This clonotype was observed many times. The chain carries TRBV19 and TRBJ2-7, with TRBD1 matching over 8 bases. The germline CDR1 and CDR2 sequences are LNHDA and SQIVND (reference sequence). The CDR3 extends over 15 amino acids. J gave up 1 base and V 6 bases, and 8 bases lay outside the gene matches. The CDR3 region has the DNA TGTGCCAGTAGCGCGGCCGGACAGGGTTCCTACGAGCAGTACTTC. It encodes CASSAAGQGSYEQYF.

In this sample, this clonotype turned up a few times. The chain carries TRBV5-1 and TRBJ2-1; TRBD2 matches at 13 bases. V was pared by 0 bases and J by 2 bases, with 2 bases of the junction left unmatched. CDR1 is SGHRS, CDR2 YFSETQ, per germline. The CDR3 spans 17 residues. CDR3 residues: CASSLGGTSGTYNEQFF. CDR3 sequence (DNA): TGCGCCAGCAGCTTGGGGGGGACTAGCGGGACCTACAATGAGCAGTTCTTC.

The V and J genes are TRBV7-8 and TRBJ1-5, with D tentatively TRBD1 (6 bases). Germline CDR1 and CDR2: SGHVS and FQNEAQ. This CDR3 comprises 14 residues. V was cut by 5 bases and J by 3 bases, with 11 bases left in between. CDR3 sequence (DNA): TGTGCCAGCAGCCGGACAGTAACCAATCAGCCCCAGCATTTT. The encoded protein is CASSRTVTNQPQHF.

This chain uses TRBV20-1 with TRBJ2-1, with unresolved D. This CDR3 region has 17 residues. The germline V gene encodes CDR1 DFQATT and CDR2 SNEGSKA (reference sequence). Trimming stripped 5 bases from V and 5 bases from J, with 25 bases between. The chain's CDR3 is CSAHIQTRPKVDNEQFF. The CDR3 DNA is TGCAGTGCTCACATCCAAACGCGGCCCAAAGTCGACAATGAGCAGTTCTTC.

Only a few counts were recorded for this clonotype. The chain links TRBV5-1 to TRBJ2-3, with 10 nucleotides matching TRBD1. The CDR3 loop spans 14 amino acids. Trimming removed 5 bases from V and 5 bases from J; junction bases left unmatched: 5. From germline, CDR1 is SGHRS and CDR2 YFSETQ. CDR3 residues: CASSTGTGEDTQYF. The CDR3 bases are TGCGCCAGCAGTACCGGGACAGGGGAAGATACGCAGTATTTT.

This clonotype was counted a single time. The rearrangement links TRBV7-3 to TRBJ2-3; 8 bases line up with TRBD2. Germline V gives CDR1 SGHTA, CDR2 FQGTGA. This CDR3 comprises 14 residues. The V segment lost 5 bases and the J segment 8 bases; nucleotides outside the gene matches: 9. CDR3 sequence: CASSPGTSLSTQYF. DNA of the CDR3: TGTGCCAGCAGCCCAGGGACTAGTCTTAGTACGCAGTATTTT.

This sequence joins TRBV24-1 and TRBJ2-5; no reliable D call. V was shortened by 5 bases and J by 1 base, with 10 bases between the two germline ends. The CDR3 loop spans 14 amino acids. The V gene's germline CDR1 is KGHDR and CDR2 SFDVKD. The CDR3 sequence is CATSGRQPQETQYF. CDR3 coding DNA: TGTGCCACCAGTGGGCGGCAGCCCCAAGAGACCCAGTACTTC.

This clonotype was observed a few times. The rearrangement uses TRBV5-1 and TRBJ2-1; TRBD2 matches 9 bases. CDR3 length: 14 residues. The germline V gene has CDR1 SGHRS and CDR2 YFSETQ. V was pared by 0 bases and J by 8 bases, with 3 bases of the junction left unmatched. Written as DNA, the CDR3 is TGCGCCAGCAGCTTGGCTAGCGGGAACTATGAGCAGTTCTTC. Its translation is CASSLASGNYEQFF. Variable domain in full (rest from reference TRBV5-1 and TRBJ2-1): KAGVTQTPRYLIKTRGQQVTLSCSPISGHRSVSWYQQTPGQGLQFLFEYFSETQRNKGNFPGRFSGRQFSNSRSEMNVSTLELGDSALYLCASSLASGNYEQFFGPGTRLTVL.

The V call is TRBV5-1, the J call TRBJ2-7; D not resolved. The germline CDR1 and CDR2 sequences are SGHRS and YFSETQ. The CDR3 runs to 11 residues. The germline V and J ends were trimmed by 3 bases and 5 bases, with 6 bases remaining between them. CDR3 protein: CASSSEHEQYF. CDR3 nucleotide sequence: TGCGCCAGCAGCTCGGAGCACGAGCAGTACTTC.

At least ten counts were recorded for this clonotype. The genes are TRBV20-1 and TRBJ1-6; D ambiguous. This CDR3 region has 12 residues. The germline CDR1 and CDR2 sequences are DFQATT and SNEGSKA (reference sequence). CDR3 nucleotide sequence: TGCGGAGCCGGGGATAGGGAGTCACCCCTCCACTTT. Protein: CGAGDRESPLHF.

This clonotype showed up just a few times. This rearrangement joins TRBV20-1 to TRBJ1-3, with 7 nucleotides matching TRBD1. Germline V gene lookup returns CDR1 DFQATT and CDR2 SNEGSKA (reference sequence). The junction had 2 bases not matched to a gene; V was cut back by 4 bases and J by 2 bases. This CDR3 comprises 13 residues. The CDR3 spells CSAKDRTGNTIYF. The CDR3 region has the DNA TGCAGTGCTAAGGACAGGACTGGAAACACCATATATTTT.

Only a few counts were recorded for this clonotype. J is TRBJ1-4 and V is TRBV28; 7 positions agree with TRBD1. V gave up 4 bases and J gave up 5 bases; unmatched junction bases: 13. The CDR3 extends over 17 amino acids. Germline V gene lookup returns CDR1 MDHEN and CDR2 SYDVKM. CDR3 in amino acids: CASSSLRRQGLNEKLFF. The CDR3 nucleotides are TGTGCCAGCAGTTCGTTACGCAGACAGGGACTGAATGAAAAACTGTTTTTT.

There are many counts of this clonotype. This chain links TRBV20-1 with TRBJ2-7; the match to TRBD1 covers 7 bases. The germline gives CDR1 DFQATT, CDR2 SNEGSKA (reference sequence). The J segment lost 2 bases and the V segment lost 6 bases, leaving 10 bases of the junction unmatched. There are 14 residues in the CDR3. CDR3: CSAARQGLPYEQYF. As DNA, the CDR3 is TGCAGTGCGGCCAGACAGGGTCTGCCCTACGAGCAGTACTTC.

V and J are TRBV7-6 and TRBJ2-7; D is unclear. The CDR3 length is 12 residues. The germline CDR1 and CDR2 sequences are SGHVS and FNYEAQ. The germline V and J ends were trimmed by 1 base and 6 bases, with 7 bases remaining between them. Here the CDR3 reads CASSLDLSEQYF. The CDR3 coding sequence is TGTGCCAGCAGCTTAGATTTATCCGAGCAGTACTTC.